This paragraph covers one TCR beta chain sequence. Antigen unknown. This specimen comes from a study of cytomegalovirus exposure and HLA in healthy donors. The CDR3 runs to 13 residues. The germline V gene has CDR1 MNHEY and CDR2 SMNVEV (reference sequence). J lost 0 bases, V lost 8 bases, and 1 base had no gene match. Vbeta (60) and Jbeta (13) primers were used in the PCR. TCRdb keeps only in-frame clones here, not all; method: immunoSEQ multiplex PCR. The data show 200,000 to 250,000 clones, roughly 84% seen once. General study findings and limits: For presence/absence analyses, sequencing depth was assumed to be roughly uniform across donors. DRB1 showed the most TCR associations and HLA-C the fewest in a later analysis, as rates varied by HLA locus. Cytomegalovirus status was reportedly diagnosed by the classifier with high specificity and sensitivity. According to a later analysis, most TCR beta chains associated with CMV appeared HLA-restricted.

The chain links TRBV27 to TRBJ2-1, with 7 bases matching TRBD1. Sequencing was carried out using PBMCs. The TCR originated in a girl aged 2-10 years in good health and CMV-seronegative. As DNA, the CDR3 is TGTGCCAGCGGACAGGTCTCCTACAATGAGCAGTTCTTC. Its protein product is CASGQVSYNEQFF.